Below, 22 T cell receptor beta chains from the same sample are listed, as sequenced in a study of STAT5B mutations in CD4+ large granular lymphocyte leukemia. Data came from immunoSEQ multiplex PCR; TCRdb stores just in-frame clones and leaves some out. Of about 30,000 clones listed, roughly 80% are singletons. Specimen: CD4+ T cells from blood buffy coats. Receptor source: a human donor in good health.

The rearrangement uses TRBV4-2 and TRBJ1-3; unclear D gene. The V end lost 1 base, the J end lost 0 bases, and 10 bases lay between the germline ends. CDR1 is LGHNA, CDR2 YNFKEQ, per germline. The CDR3 contains 16 residues. The CDR3 DNA follows: TGTGCCAGCAGCCAAGTTGGACGGAGCTCTGGAAACACCATATATTTT. It specifies CASSQVGRSSGNTIYF.

The chain couples TRBV28 to TRBJ2-7; the match to TRBD1 covers 9 bases. Germline V CDR1 and CDR2: MDHEN, SYDVKM. This CDR3 spans 15 amino acids. V lost 4 bases and J lost 3; bases outside the gene matches: 7. The CDR3 DNA is TGTGCCAGCAGTTCCTCCGGGACAGGGTACTACGAGCAGTACGTC. Its translation: CASSSSGTGYYEQYV.

This clone was counted between two and nine times. The gene calls are TRBV7-2 and TRBJ1-6; D remains unclear. CDR3 length: 15 amino acids. CDR1 SGHTA and CDR2 FQGNSA come from the germline V gene. The V end lost 2 bases, the J end lost 7 bases, and 12 bases lay between the germline ends. The CDR3 coding sequence is TGTGCCAGCAGCTTAAACTCAGGACTAAATTCACCCCTCCACTTT. It is translated as CASSLNSGLNSPLHF. Filled out from reference TRBV7-2 and TRBJ1-6, the complete variable domain reads GAGVSQSPSNKVTEKGKDVELRCDPISGHTALYWYRQSLGQGLEFLIYFQGNSAPDKSGLPSDRFSAERTGGSVSTLTIQRTQQEDSAVYLCASSLNSGLNSPLHFGNGTRLTVT.

The chain links TRBV5-5 to TRBJ2-1; 10 nucleotides agree with TRBD2. The CDR3 sequence is 16 residues long. CDR1 and CDR2 from the germline V gene are SGHKS and YYEKEE (reference sequence). V trimming: 0 bases; J trimming: 6 bases; junction bases outside the gene matches: 6. The CDR3 DNA follows: TGTGCCAGCAGCTTGGACCTACTAGCGGGGTTCAATGAGCAGTTCTTC. Residues: CASSLDLLAGFNEQFF.

This chain joins TRBV28 and TRBJ1-5; TRBD1 matches 9 bases. The length of the CDR3 is 16 residues. V dropped 4 bases and J dropped 5; count of bases not matched to a gene: 9. The germline gives CDR1 MDHEN, CDR2 SYDVKM. CDR3 DNA: TGTGCCAGCAGTTCCCGAACAGGGGGCCTACATCAGCCCCAGCATTTT. It specifies CASSSRTGGLHQPQHF.

V usage is TRBV7-9 and J usage is TRBJ2-3; 13 nucleotides agree with TRBD2. This CDR3 is 18 amino acids long. Germline V gives CDR1 SEHNR, CDR2 FQNEAQ (reference sequence). Trimming cost V 5 bases and J 2 bases; bases outside gene matches: 10. CDR3 nucleotides: TGTGCCAGCAGCATACTAGCGGGGGGGCAGGTTGACACAGATACGCAGTATTTT. It translates to CASSILAGGQVDTDTQYF.

The chain carries TRBV7-8 and TRBJ1-5; 8 bases align to TRBD1. The CDR3 runs to 16 residues. Germline V gene lookup returns CDR1 SGHVS and CDR2 FQNEAQ. Unmatched junction bases numbered 11, after V lost 5 bases and J lost 5 bases. CDR3 coding DNA: TGTGCCAGCAGCCAGGGGGCGGGCCAGGCCTATCAGCCCCAGCATTTT. It translates to CASSQGAGQAYQPQHF. Looking up the rest from reference TRBV7-8 and TRBJ1-5 gives the full variable domain: GAGVSQSPRYKVAKRGQDVALRCDPISGHVSLFWYQQALGQGPEFLTYFQNEAQLDKSGLPSDRFFAERPEGSVSTLKIQRTQQEDSAVYLCASSQGAGQAYQPQHFGDGTRLSIL.

DNA for the CDR3: TGCGCCACCTCACAAGGGGCGCGGTTCGAGCAGTACTTC. It is translated as CATSQGARFEQYF. The genes are TRBV10-2 and TRBJ2-7, with D possibly matching TRBD1 (5 bases). The V and J ends lost 10 bases and 6 bases respectively, with 19 bases between them. This CDR3 has 13 amino acids. Germline-derived CDR1 and CDR2 are WSHSY and SAAADI.

The chain recombines TRBV6-6 with TRBJ2-3, with D perhaps assigned TRBD1 or TRBD2 (6 bases each). This CDR3 contains 16 residues. CDR1 and CDR2 (germline): MNHNY, SVGAGI (reference sequence). Trimming took off 2 bases at V and 4 bases at J, with 16 bases between the two ends. CDR3 coding DNA: TGTGCCAGCAGTTACGACCCTGGGGGGCTGGCAGATACGCAGTATTTT. Amino acids: CASSYDPGGLADTQYF.

The sample holds one count of this clone. This chain links TRBV6-5 with TRBJ2-7; the D is unclear. Per germline, CDR1 MNHEY and CDR2 SVGAGI. Trimming took off 7 bases at V and 6 bases at J, with 19 bases between the two ends. The CDR3 consists of 14 residues. The CDR3 protein is CASTEAAGTAEQYF. The CDR3 DNA follows: TGTGCCAGCACCGAGGCGGCAGGAACTGCCGAGCAGTACTTC.

The CDR3 DNA reads TGTGCCAGCAGCGGGCAAGACAGGACCCACGAGCAGTACGTC. Translated: CASSGQDRTHEQYV. This chain uses TRBV5-4 with TRBJ2-7; weak D call: TRBD1 (6 bases). This CDR3 spans 14 amino acids. Germline CDR1 and CDR2: SGHNT and YYREEE (reference sequence). The V end lost 4 bases, the J end lost 5 bases, and 16 bases lay between the germline ends.

CDR3 loop: CASSQRGDPREQYF. CDR3 nucleotides: TGCGCCAGCAGCCAGCGGGGGGACCCCAGAGAGCAGTACTTC. The gene calls are TRBV4-1 and TRBJ2-7; 8 nucleotides match TRBD2. The CDR3 is 14 amino acids. CDR1 MGHRA and CDR2 YSYEKL come from the germline V gene. With 3 bases clipped from V and 7 bases from J, the junction kept 8 bases outside the gene matches.

On this clone itself: The sample has other DNA sequences that encode this CDR3 too. V and J are TRBV4-3 and TRBJ2-6; a weak D match, TRBD2 (6 bases). The V gene lost 1 base and the J gene lost 1 base, with 8 bases spanning the gap. The CDR3 is 16 amino acids. Germline-derived CDR1 and CDR2 are LGHNA and YSLEER. This CDR3 is CASSQVGGSGANVLTF. As DNA, the CDR3 is TGCGCCAGCAGCCAAGTTGGGGGGTCTGGGGCCAACGTCCTGACTTTC.

This chain uses TRBV10-3 with TRBJ1-1, with a tentative D call TRBD1 (6 bases). Trimming removed 5 bases at V and 7 bases at J, with 17 bases between. Germline CDR1 reads ENHRY; CDR2 reads SYGVKD. This CDR3 has 14 residues. CDR3: CAISLDYRESEAFF. The DNA for the CDR3 is TGTGCCATCAGTCTTGATTACAGGGAGAGTGAAGCTTTCTTT.

This CDR3 reads CATQSFTPTGEAFF. In DNA, the CDR3 is TGTGCCACTCAAAGTTTTACTCCGACAGGTGAAGCTTTCTTT. The J gene is TRBJ1-1, the V gene TRBV19, with D possibly TRBD1 on 6 matching bases. The CDR3 spans 14 residues. Trimming removed 10 bases from V and 7 bases from J, with 22 bases in between. Germline assignment: CDR1 LNHDA and CDR2 SQIVND (reference sequence).

The J gene is TRBJ1-6, the V gene TRBV27; D is perhaps TRBD1 (6 bases). Germline V lookup: CDR1 MNHEY, CDR2 SMNVEV (reference sequence). V shed 5 bases and J shed 12 bases, with 14 bases lying between them. This CDR3 has 13 residues. The CDR3 DNA reads TGTGCCAGCAGTATCCGGACAGATTTACCCCTCCACTTT. This codes for CASSIRTDLPLHF.

This chain links TRBV5-1 with TRBJ2-3; possibly TRBD1 for D (5 bases). The CDR3 covers 14 residues. The V gene lost 4 bases and the J gene lost 5 bases, with 14 bases spanning the gap. Per germline, CDR1 SGHRS and CDR2 YFSETQ. The CDR3 loop is CASSGQNLGDTQYF. CDR3 sequence (DNA): TGCGCCAGCAGCGGACAAAATCTCGGAGATACGCAGTATTTT.

The V gene is TRBV4-3, the J gene TRBJ1-1, with D maybe TRBD1 (6 bases). The CDR3 has 15 residues. V gave up 4 bases and J gave up 10 bases, with 22 bases separating them. Germline assignment: CDR1 LGHNA and CDR2 YSLEER. CDR3 residues: CASSPNHRVASPAFF. CDR3 nucleotides: TGCGCCAGCAGCCCCAATCACAGGGTTGCATCGCCAGCTTTCTTT.

The CDR3 nucleotides read TGTGCCAGCAGCCAAACTCGGCAGGGTCAGGATGAAAAACTGTTTTTT. This codes for CASSQTRQGQDEKLFF. The chain combines TRBV11-2 with TRBJ1-4, with D possibly matching TRBD1 (5 bases). Trimming took off 5 bases at V and 6 bases at J, with 19 bases between the two ends. From germline, CDR1 is SGHAT and CDR2 FQNNGV. The CDR3 has 16 amino acids.

The gene calls are TRBV7-2 and TRBJ1-3; a weak D match, TRBD1 (5 bases). Trimming took 5 bases from V and 0 from J, leaving 20 bases between them. This CDR3 region has 18 residues. Germline lookup yields CDR1 SGHTA and CDR2 FQGNSA. The CDR3 protein is CASSRNGQGVFSGNTIYF. Here the CDR3 DNA reads TGTGCCAGCAGCCGGAACGGACAAGGCGTCTTCTCTGGAAACACCATATATTTT.

The gene calls are TRBV2 and TRBJ1-3; D gene unclear. The V and J ends lost 4 bases and 0 bases respectively, with 10 bases between them. CDR3 size: 15 residues. CDR1 SNHLY and CDR2 FYNNEI come from the germline V gene. CDR3 bases: TGTGCCAGCAGTGGGCACGCCGACTCTGGAAACACCATATATTTT. Protein sequence: CASSGHADSGNTIYF.

The chain joins TRBV10-3 to TRBJ1-2; D not certain. The CDR3 is 13 residues long. V lost 0 bases and J lost 6, with 8 bases in between. Germline assignment: CDR1 ENHRY and CDR2 SYGVKD. For the CDR3, the DNA is TGTGCCATCAGTGAGTCTGTTGGGAATGGCTACACCTTC. It encodes CAISESVGNGYTF.